A selection of T cell receptor beta chains follows, all from one sample in a study of CD8 T cells in ankylosing spondylitis. TCRdb ran MiXCR on the 5' RACE reads and lists one entry per CDR3 protein. The sample shows about 840,000 distinct CDR3 sequences, over 9.5% of them seen only once. The source material was blood, either unsorted or a sorted T cell fraction (not recorded which). Receptors were obtained from a male donor with ankylosing spondylitis. CDR3s include the opening cysteine and the closing phenylalanine or tryptophan. The order of the fields is clone size, J gene, V gene, D gene, CDR3 DNA, CDR3 protein. D genes are given only for firm matches. Clone size, where shown, is once, few, many, or a class for clones that have expanded.

clone_size: .
j_call: TRBJ1-6
v_call: TRBV7-2
d_call: TRBD1
cdr3_nt: TGTGCCAGCACCCCCCTGGGGACAGGCTTTAATTCACCCCTCCTCTTT
cdr3_aa: CASTPLGTGFNSPLLF

clone_size: many
j_call: TRBJ2-7
v_call: TRBV20-1
d_call: .
cdr3_nt: TGCAGTGCTCCCCGGGGCAGCTCCTACGAGCAGTACTTC
cdr3_aa: CSAPRGSSYEQYF

clone_size: .
j_call: TRBJ2-7
v_call: TRBV5-6
d_call: .
cdr3_nt: TGTGCCAGCAGCTTGTGGCAGGCATACGAGCAGTACTTC
cdr3_aa: CASSLWQAYEQYF

clone_size: many
j_call: TRBJ2-7
v_call: TRBV4-2
d_call: .
cdr3_nt: TGTGCCAGCAGCCAAGTCTTTGGGACTGGAACCTACGAGCAGTACTTC
cdr3_aa: CASSQVFGTGTYEQYF

clone_size: few
j_call: TRBJ2-3
v_call: TRBV20-1
d_call: TRBD1
cdr3_nt: TGCAGTGCTAGAAGGGACAGGGGATCATTCACAGATACGCAGTATTTT
cdr3_aa: CSARRDRGSFTDTQYF

clone_size: .
j_call: TRBJ2-1
v_call: TRBV6-7
d_call: .
cdr3_nt: TGTGCCAGCCGGGCCCTGTGGTGGGAGAGTTTCTCCTACAATGAGCAGTTCTTC
cdr3_aa: CASRALWWESFSYNEQFF

clone_size: .
j_call: TRBJ2-7
v_call: TRBV5-1
d_call: TRBD2
cdr3_nt: TGCGCCAGCAGCTTGATAACGGGAGGGCCGGGCGAGCAGTACTTC
cdr3_aa: CASSLITGGPGEQYF

clone_size: few
j_call: TRBJ1-6
v_call: TRBV12-3/TRBV12-4
d_call: TRBD1
cdr3_nt: TGTGCCAGCAGTTCCCCGGGACAGGCTCCCCTCCACTTT
cdr3_aa: CASSSPGQAPLHF

clone_size: .
j_call: TRBJ2-5
v_call: TRBV10-3
d_call: .
cdr3_nt: TGTGCCATCAGTGAGTCGGGGCGTTTGGAGACCCAGTACTTC
cdr3_aa: CAISESGRLETQYF

clone_size: .
j_call: TRBJ1-3
v_call: TRBV10-3
d_call: .
cdr3_nt: TGTGCCATCAGTGGAGAAGGAAACACCATATATTTT
cdr3_aa: CAISGEGNTIYF

clone_size: few
j_call: TRBJ2-5
v_call: TRBV20-1
d_call: TRBD2
cdr3_nt: TGCAGTGCGGCTGCGGGTGAGGGAGGGGAGACCCAGTACTTC
cdr3_aa: CSAAAGEGGETQYF

clone_size: many
j_call: TRBJ2-5
v_call: TRBV20-1
d_call: .
cdr3_nt: TGCAGTGCGAACCGTGGGGCCCAAGAGACCCAGTACTTC
cdr3_aa: CSANRGAQETQYF

clone_size: many
j_call: TRBJ2-3
v_call: TRBV29-1
d_call: TRBD1
cdr3_nt: TGCAGCGGGACCAGGGACAGGGGGTCGGATACGCAGTATTTT
cdr3_aa: CSGTRDRGSDTQYF

clone_size: many
j_call: TRBJ1-1
v_call: TRBV5-1
d_call: .
cdr3_nt: TGCGCCAGCAGCGCAGGGGCCCCGAACACTGAAGCTTTCTTT
cdr3_aa: CASSAGAPNTEAFF

clone_size: few
j_call: TRBJ2-1
v_call: TRBV28
d_call: .
cdr3_nt: TGTGCCAGCAGTTTATGGGGTGGGAGAGAGTACAATGAGCAGTTCTTC
cdr3_aa: CASSLWGGREYNEQFF

clone_size: few
j_call: TRBJ1-2
v_call: TRBV7-6
d_call: .
cdr3_nt: TGTGCCAGCAGCTCCCTACTCCGGACCCTTAACTATGGCTACACCTTC
cdr3_aa: CASSSLLRTLNYGYTF

clone_size: .
j_call: TRBJ1-4
v_call: TRBV20-1
d_call: .
cdr3_nt: TGCAGTTCACTTTTGCCGGCAACTAATGAAAAACTGTTTTTT
cdr3_aa: CSSLLPATNEKLFF

clone_size: many
j_call: TRBJ2-1
v_call: TRBV20-1
d_call: .
cdr3_nt: TGCAGTGCTAGAGATCGTACCTCCTACAATGAGCAGTTCTTC
cdr3_aa: CSARDRTSYNEQFF

clone_size: .
j_call: TRBJ1-1
v_call: TRBV18
d_call: TRBD1
cdr3_nt: TGTGCCAGCTCACCTGGACAGGCCCTCATGAACACTGAAGCTTTCTTT
cdr3_aa: CASSPGQALMNTEAFF

clone_size: .
j_call: TRBJ1-1
v_call: TRBV29-1
d_call: .
cdr3_nt: TGCAGCGTTGTAACCGGGGGCTTCCCTGAAGCTTTCTTT
cdr3_aa: CSVVTGGFPEAFF

clone_size: few
j_call: TRBJ2-2
v_call: TRBV20-1
d_call: .
cdr3_nt: TGCGGGCTTGAGAACAGACACCCCGGGGAGCTGTTTTTT
cdr3_aa: CGLENRHPGELFF

clone_size: .
j_call: TRBJ2-5
v_call: TRBV5-6
d_call: .
cdr3_nt: TGTGCCAGCAGCTTCCCGGGACACCTCCAAGAGACCCAGTACTTC
cdr3_aa: CASSFPGHLQETQYF

clone_size: few
j_call: TRBJ1-1
v_call: TRBV3-1
d_call: TRBD1
cdr3_nt: TGTGCCAGCAGCCAAGATTTAGCGACAGGGTTTGAAGCTTTCTTT
cdr3_aa: CASSQDLATGFEAFF

clone_size: few
j_call: TRBJ1-2
v_call: TRBV20-1
d_call: TRBD1
cdr3_nt: TGCAGTGCTAGAGCCCCGAGGACAGGCTATGGCTACACCTTC
cdr3_aa: CSARAPRTGYGYTF

clone_size: many
j_call: TRBJ1-2
v_call: TRBV20-1
d_call: .
cdr3_nt: TGCAGTGCCTGGGGCCTTTATGGCTACACCTTC
cdr3_aa: CSAWGLYGYTF